This TCR beta chain was identified during a study of graft-versus-host responses after intestinal transplantation. Turning to the study itself: As for transplant type, recipients had multivisceral, liver-intestinal, or isolated intestinal grafts. The study gave all recipients anti-thymocyte globulin induction, then tacrolimus and steroids for roughly 3 years. Study-level results: Association was observed between peak circulating GvH clone levels and early post-transplant HvG declines.

Trimming pared 8 bases from V and 3 bases from J, leaving 16 bases between. The CDR3 has 14 amino acids. CDR1 MDHEN and CDR2 SYDVKM come from the germline V gene. Clones were sequenced by immunoSEQ multiplex PCR, and TCRdb holds only the in-frame ones, with some missing. The table includes over 100,000 clones, approximately 90% detected once. With regard to this clone: Its antigen is undetermined.

The chain recombines TRBV28 with TRBJ1-2, with D unresolved. The sequencing used unstimulated CD4+ T cells sorted from spleen or lymph node cells, collected before transplant. The receptor was isolated from a human donor who was the organ donor for an intestinal transplant. This CDR3 reads CASYTALRDYGYTF. The CDR3 DNA reads as TGTGCCAGCTACACAGCCTTAAGGGACTATGGCTACACCTTC.